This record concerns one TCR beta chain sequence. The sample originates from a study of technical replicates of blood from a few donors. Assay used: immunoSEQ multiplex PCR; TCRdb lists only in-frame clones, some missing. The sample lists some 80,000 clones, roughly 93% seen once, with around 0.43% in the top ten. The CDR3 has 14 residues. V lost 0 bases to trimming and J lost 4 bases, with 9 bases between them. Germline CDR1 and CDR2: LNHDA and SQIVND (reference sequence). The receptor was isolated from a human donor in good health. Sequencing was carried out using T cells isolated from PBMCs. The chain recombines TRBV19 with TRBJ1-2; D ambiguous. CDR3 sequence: CASSIDEDSYGYTF. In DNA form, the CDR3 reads TGTGCCAGTAGTATAGACGAAGACTCCTATGGCTACACCTTC.